This T cell receptor beta chain was obtained from a study of monozygotic twins with inflammatory bowel disease. Study-wide findings and caveats: Patient repertoires may carry noise from differing immunosuppressive treatments. IBD patients exhibited fewer clonotypes shared with other individuals than healthy twins, particularly with disease activity. Limited power may explain why concordant and discordant twins showed no difference in repertoire similarity.

Details on this clonotype: What it binds is not known.

No DNA is given; TCRdb re-called the 5' RACE reads and lists each CDR3 protein once. Its table lists some 450,000 distinct CDR3 sequences. Source material: blood. The source of this sequence is a human donor with ulcerative colitis or Crohn's disease, or a healthy co-twin of an affected twin (not recorded which).

The CDR3 sequence is CASRRRGSSYEQYF. This rearrangement joins TRBV6-1 to TRBJ2-7; the TCRdb D gene call, TRBD2, has no DNA to confirm it. Germline V gene sequence: CDR1 MNHNS, CDR2 SASEGT. The CDR3 sequence is 14 residues long.